This passage covers 27 T cell receptor beta chains from one sample sequenced in a study of T cell responses to AZD1222 COVID-19 vaccine. Measured with immunoSEQ multiplex PCR; TCRdb has only the in-frame clones, and not every one. Among 150,000 to 170,000 clones listed, 80% to 90% were seen once. The material was peripheral blood, obtained on day 0 of MenACWY control vaccination. The receptors were gathered from an adult in good health.

The chain has TRBV19 and TRBJ1-2; a possible D gene is TRBD1 (5 bases). This CDR3 has 17 residues. The germline V and J ends were trimmed by 4 bases and 5 bases, with 23 bases remaining between them. From germline, CDR1 is LNHDA and CDR2 SQIVND (reference sequence). This CDR3 is CASSTNLQGGWRYGYTF. The CDR3 coding sequence is TGTGCCAGTAGTACAAATCTTCAGGGAGGGTGGAGGTATGGCTACACCTTC.

This chain uses TRBV29-1 with TRBJ2-5, with 12 bases fitting TRBD1. Trimming at V came to 1 base and at J to 5 bases, leaving 5 bases not matched to a gene. The CDR3 loop spans 15 amino acids. The germline V gene encodes CDR1 SQVTM and CDR2 ANQGSEA. In DNA form, the CDR3 reads TGCAGCGTTGAAGGGGGGGACAGGGGGCTGGAGACCCAGTACTTC. Residues: CSVEGGDRGLETQYF.

CDR3 coding DNA: TGTGCCAGCAGCTCCCTTTGGGGGGAGACCTATGGCTACACCTTC. It translates to CASSSLWGETYGYTF. This chain joins TRBV7-9 and TRBJ1-2; tentatively, D is TRBD1 (5 bases). Germline loops: CDR1 SEHNR, CDR2 FQNEAQ (reference sequence). CDR3 length equals 15 residues. V was trimmed by 4 bases and J by 4 bases, leaving 16 bases between them.

V is TRBV9 and J is TRBJ2-1; maybe TRBD2 (5 bases). V lost 0 bases to trimming and J lost 7 bases, with 14 bases between them. The CDR3 covers 15 residues. Germline V gene sequence: CDR1 SGDLS, CDR2 YYNGEE. The chain's CDR3 is CASSVGGPGWNEQFF. The CDR3 DNA follows: TGTGCCAGCAGCGTAGGAGGTCCGGGGTGGAATGAGCAGTTCTTC.

The chain recombines TRBV7-8 with TRBJ1-2; D not certain. This CDR3 has 14 residues. The germline V and J ends were trimmed by 5 bases and 7 bases, with 17 bases remaining between them. CDR1 and CDR2 (germline): SGHVS, FQNEAQ. The CDR3 loop reads CASSPLEGRGGYTF. CDR3 nucleotide sequence: TGTGCCAGCAGCCCCCTCGAGGGTCGGGGTGGCTACACCTTC. Looking up the rest from reference TRBV7-8 and TRBJ1-2 gives the full variable domain: GAGVSQSPRYKVAKRGQDVALRCDPISGHVSLFWYQQALGQGPEFLTYFQNEAQLDKSGLPSDRFFAERPEGSVSTLKIQRTQQEDSAVYLCASSPLEGRGGYTFGSGTRLTVV.

This sequence joins TRBV5-4 and TRBJ2-5; 8 bases are a match to TRBD1. There are 15 residues in the CDR3. CDR1 and CDR2 from the germline V gene are SGHNT and YYREEE (reference sequence). Germline trimming cut 0 bases from V and 5 bases from J; bases unmatched to any gene: 6. CDR3 nucleotide sequence: TGTGCCAGCAGCTTGGTGACAGGGGACCGGGAGACCCAGTACTTC. It encodes CASSLVTGDRETQYF.

V usage is TRBV5-1 and J usage is TRBJ2-1; a possible D gene is TRBD2 (5 bases). CDR1 SGHRS and CDR2 YFSETQ come from the germline V gene. The V end was cut by 3 bases, the J end by 4 bases, with 11 bases between. This CDR3 spans 14 amino acids. CDR3 amino acids: CASSSGNLYNEQFF. CDR3 nucleotide sequence: TGCGCCAGCAGCTCGGGGAACCTTTACAATGAGCAGTTCTTC.

The rearrangement uses TRBV6-1 and TRBJ2-5, with 11 positions matching TRBD1. The CDR3 contains 17 residues. V was clipped by 2 bases and J by 4 bases; unmatched bases: 9. Germline V gene sequence: CDR1 MNHNS, CDR2 SASEGT. CDR3 sequence (DNA): TGTGCCAGCAGTGAAAAGGCCGGGGGGACAGGGGGAGAGACCCAGTACTTC. This gives the protein CASSEKAGGTGGETQYF.

The chain joins TRBV15 to TRBJ1-4, with 11 nucleotides matching TRBD1. CDR3 length: 15 residues. The V gene's germline CDR1 is LNHNV and CDR2 YYDKDF (reference sequence). V was clipped by 1 base and J by 8 bases; unmatched bases: 3. CDR3 region: CATSRVGDRGEKLFF. The CDR3 DNA sequence: TGTGCCACCAGCAGAGTTGGGGACAGGGGGGAAAAACTGTTTTTT.

This sequence joins TRBV25-1 and TRBJ1-6; TRBD1 might be the D (6 bases). Germline CDR1 reads MGHDK; CDR2 reads SYGVNS. V was cut by 2 bases and J by 3 bases, with 11 bases left in between. CDR3 length: 16 amino acids. The CDR3 loop is CASSERGGLYNSPLHF. The DNA for the CDR3 is TGTGCCAGCAGTGAACGCGGGGGGCTCTATAATTCACCCCTCCACTTT.

This clone has only a few counts. The rearrangement uses TRBV6-2 or TRBV6-3 and TRBJ1-1; unclear D gene. Trimming stripped 4 bases from V and 1 base from J, with 4 bases between. CDR3 length: 12 residues. Germline CDR1 reads MNHEY; CDR2 reads SVGEGT. The CDR3 DNA sequence: TGTGCCAGCAGTTGGGCGAACACTGAAGCTTTCTTT. Translating gives CASSWANTEAFF.

V usage is TRBV6-1 and J usage is TRBJ2-5; D uncertain. CDR1 is MNHNS, CDR2 SASEGT, per germline. This CDR3 is 16 amino acids long. V was shortened by 4 bases and J by 10 bases, with 25 bases between the two germline ends. The CDR3: CASSASSMSPVRDQYF. The DNA of the CDR3 is TGTGCCAGCAGTGCCTCGTCCATGTCGCCGGTTAGGGACCAGTACTTC.

This chain joins TRBV11-3 and TRBJ2-1; D uncertain. The V end lost 0 bases, the J end lost 5 bases, and 8 bases lay between the germline ends. The CDR3 runs to 14 residues. Per germline, CDR1 SGHNT and CDR2 YENEEA. CDR3 protein: CASSLEQVNNEQFF. In nucleotides, the CDR3 is TGTGCCAGCAGCTTAGAGCAGGTAAACAATGAGCAGTTCTTC.

The chain uses TRBV24-1 and TRBJ1-5, with TRBD1 matching over 7 bases. Germline V gene data show CDR1 as KGHDR and CDR2 as SFDVKD. After removal of 4 bases from V and 3 bases from J, the junction contained 8 bases not matched to a gene. This CDR3 is 16 amino acids long. DNA for the CDR3: TGTGCCACCAGTGACCCGGGGACAGAACTCAATCAGCCCCAGCATTTT. This translates into CATSDPGTELNQPQHF.

A word on this clone: This specimen includes other DNA sequences encoding the same CDR3. V is TRBV21-1 and J is TRBJ1-3. TRBV21-1 is assigned pseudogene status. This CDR3 has 14 residues. The CDR3, as DNA: TGTGCCAGCAGCAAAGGAGCAGCGGGAAACACCATATATTTT. This encodes CASSKGAAGNTIYF.

This clone was found a few times. The chain employs TRBV28 and TRBJ1-5; D might be TRBD1 (6 bases). V lost 4 bases and J lost 5, with 12 bases in between. Germline V CDR1 and CDR2: MDHEN, SYDVKM. The CDR3 extends over 14 amino acids. CDR3: CASSSGGTYQPQHF. The CDR3 coding sequence is TGTGCCAGCAGTTCGGGGGGCACATATCAGCCCCAGCATTTT.

V usage is TRBV6-2 or TRBV6-3 and J usage is TRBJ1-2; D gene uncertain. Germline CDR1 MNHEY, CDR2 SVGEGT. There are 13 residues in the CDR3. V shed 2 bases and J shed 8 bases, with 12 bases lying between them. This CDR3 reads CASSYPQLRGYTF. CDR3 bases: TGTGCCAGCAGTTACCCTCAACTCCGCGGCTACACCTTC.

The chain uses TRBV3-1 (or the pseudogene TRBV3-2) and TRBJ2-7, with 8 positions matching TRBD2. This CDR3 region has 15 residues. Trimming removed 4 bases from V and 0 bases from J; junction bases left unmatched: 5. Germline CDR1 and CDR2: LGHDT and YNNKEL (reference sequence). The CDR3 coding sequence is TGTGCCAGCAGCCCCACGGGAGGGCCCTCCTACGAGCAGTACTTC. Translation gives CASSPTGGPSYEQYF.

CDR3 bases: TGCGCCAGCAGCATACGGACAGGGGACGGAAACACCATATATTTT. Translation gives CASSIRTGDGNTIYF. The chain uses TRBV5-1 and TRBJ1-3; TRBD1 matches 9 bases. Germline trimming cut 4 bases from V and 4 bases from J; bases unmatched to any gene: 6. The germline CDR1 and CDR2 sequences are SGHRS and YFSETQ. CDR3 length equals 15 residues.

The chain carries TRBV11-3 and TRBJ2-1; TRBD2 matches 9 bases. Germline CDR1 and CDR2: SGHNT and YENEEA. The CDR3 is made up of 17 amino acids. V lost 6 bases and J lost 6; bases outside the gene matches: 15. This CDR3 is CASRKHGREGPGNEQFF. In DNA, the CDR3 is TGTGCCAGCAGAAAGCATGGGCGGGAGGGCCCCGGCAATGAGCAGTTCTTC.

The chain couples TRBV25-1 to TRBJ2-7; D is unresolved. The CDR3 sequence is 13 residues long. V lost 7 bases and J lost 0, with 10 bases in between. Germline CDR1 reads MGHDK; CDR2 reads SYGVNS. The CDR3 reads CASIRSYSYEQYF. As DNA, the CDR3 is TGTGCCAGCATCAGGAGCTACTCCTACGAGCAGTACTTC.

The rearrangement links TRBV5-6 to TRBJ1-3; perhaps TRBD1 as D (5 bases). Per the germline V gene, CDR1 is SGHDT and CDR2 is YYEEEE. The CDR3 covers 14 residues. Trimming cost V 3 bases and J 0 bases, with 7 bases left between them. The CDR3: CASSYQGSGNTIYF. The CDR3 DNA reads TGTGCCAGCAGCTACCAGGGCTCTGGAAACACCATATATTTT.

In this sample, this clone turned up once. This sequence joins TRBV9 and TRBJ1-1; D is unclear. Deletions cut 1 base from V and 4 bases from J, with 14 bases between. The V gene's germline CDR1 is SGDLS and CDR2 YYNGEE. This CDR3 is built from 15 residues. The CDR3 DNA is TGTGCCAGCAGCGTATCCCAAGCCCGGGGCACTGAAGCTTTCTTT. Translated: CASSVSQARGTEAFF.

The V call is TRBV7-3, the J call TRBJ2-5; 7 positions agree with TRBD1. This CDR3 is 13 amino acids long. The V gene end was trimmed by 5 bases and the J gene end by 2 bases; junction bases not matched to a gene: 2. Looked up from germline, CDR1 is SGHTA and CDR2 is FQGTGA. The CDR3 coding sequence is TGTGCCAGCAGCGGCAGGGGGCAAGAGACCCAGTACTTC. It codes for CASSGRGQETQYF. The whole variable domain, filled in from reference TRBV7-3 and TRBJ2-5, reads GAGVSQTPSNKVTEKGKYVELRCDPISGHTALYWYRQSLGQGPEFLIYFQGTGAADDSGLPNDRFFAVRPEGSVSTLKIQRTERGDSAVYLCASSGRGQETQYFGPGTRLLVL.

The gene calls are TRBV2 and TRBJ1-1; TRBD1 aligns across 8 bases. The germline gives CDR1 SNHLY, CDR2 FYNNEI. The V and J ends lost 8 bases and 0 bases, in that order; junction bases with no gene match: 2. This CDR3 region has 13 residues. CDR3 residues: CASSGGLNTEAFF. CDR3 nucleotide sequence: TGTGCCAGCTCAGGGGGCCTGAACACTGAAGCTTTCTTT.

The rearrangement links TRBV30 to TRBJ1-6; 8 nucleotides match TRBD1. The CDR3 extends over 15 amino acids. Germline lookup yields CDR1 GTSNPN and CDR2 SVGIG (reference sequence). Trimming cost V 2 bases and J 10 bases; bases outside gene matches: 10. The CDR3 spells CAWSLGTGALSPLHF. As DNA, the CDR3 is TGTGCCTGGAGTCTGGGGACAGGTGCTCTGTCACCCCTCCACTTT.

The chain combines TRBV3-1 (or the pseudogene TRBV3-2) with TRBJ1-2; 8 bases align to TRBD1. Germline CDR1 is LGHDT and CDR2 is YNNKEL (reference sequence). The CDR3 consists of 14 residues. Trimming removed 5 bases from V and 7 bases from J; junction bases left unmatched: 9. CDR3 amino acids: CASSYRTGRGGYTF. The CDR3 bases are TGTGCCAGCAGCTACCGGACAGGGAGGGGTGGCTACACCTTC.